This TCR beta chain comes out of a study of blood T cell repertoires in COVID-19. Study-wide background: The United States, Italy and Spain supplied acute and convalescent COVID-19 samples.

CDR3 length equals 14 residues. Per germline, CDR1 MDHEN and CDR2 SYDVKM. V was trimmed by 5 bases and J by 3 bases, leaving 11 bases between them. Sequencing was performed with immunoSEQ multiplex PCR; in TCRdb, only in-frame clones are kept and a portion is missing. The table lists roughly 290,000 clones, roughly four fifths of them singletons. This receptor was identified in a person aged 65 to 79 with COVID-19, enrolled during active disease. This rearrangement joins TRBV28 to TRBJ1-5, with D maybe TRBD1 (6 bases). What was sequenced was peripheral blood. The CDR3 loop is CASSTTGINQPQHF. CDR3 coding DNA: TGTGCCAGCAGTACTACAGGGATCAATCAGCCCCAGCATTTT.